These T cell receptor beta chains were read from a single sample in a study of blood T cell repertoires in COVID-19. Method: immunoSEQ multiplex PCR; TCRdb's copy keeps in-frame clones and lacks some. The sample gives 330,000 or so clones, 88% of which show up once; 1% is in the top ten. The sample was PBMCs or T cells enriched from blood (not recorded which). The receptors derive from a woman aged 25 to 39 who had been exposed to COVID-19. Both conserved end residues are part of each CDR3. The D gene is left open where the match is weak. Clone sizes are given selectively: once, few, many, or a class where the clone is expanded.

>TRBV10-3|.|TRBD1|TRBJ1-1
TGTGCCATCAGTGACCTAGGACAGGGTCCTGAAGCTTTCTTT
CAISDLGQGPEAFF
>TRBV6-5|.|TRBD1|TRBJ1-5
TGTGCCAGTCTCCACAGGGGAGGAAGCAATCAGCCCCAGCATTTT
CASLHRGGSNQPQHF
>TRBV29-1|.|.|TRBJ1-4
TGCAGCGCTCAGGGAGGGTGGGGGAAGGAAAAACTGTTTTTT
CSAQGGWGKEKLFF
>TRBV12-3/TRBV12-4|.|.|TRBJ1-4
TGTGCCAGCAAACCTACAACTAATGAAAAACTGTTTTTT
CASKPTTNEKLFF
>TRBV19|.|TRBD1|TRBJ2-3
TGTGCCAGTAGCCCTGGGTTCTTAACAGGGACAGGTGGACGGACAGATACGCAGTATTTT
CASSPGFLTGTGGRTDTQYF
>TRBV2|once|.|TRBJ1-3
TGTGCCAGCAGTGACCCGCCCTTGACAGGCACTGGAAACACCATATATTTT
CASSDPPLTGTGNTIYF
>TRBV24-1|.|TRBD1|TRBJ1-5
TGTGCCACCAGTGACCCGCGACAGGGGAGTAATCAGCCCCAGCATTTT
CATSDPRQGSNQPQHF
>TRBV10-1|.|.|TRBJ2-7
TGCGCCAGCAGTGAGTCGACAGCCTACGAGCAGTACTTC
CASSESTAYEQYF
>TRBV28|few|TRBD1|TRBJ2-7
TGTGCCAGCAGCTCTGGACAGGGGAAATTAGAGCAGTACTTC
CASSSGQGKLEQYF
>TRBV27|.|TRBD1|TRBJ1-5
TGTGCCAGCAGTTTATTGGGGACAGGGTTTATAAATCAGCCCCAGCATTTT
CASSLLGTGFINQPQHF
>TRBV15|once|TRBD1|TRBJ1-5
TGTGCCACCAGCAGAGAGGCGACAGGGAACAATCAGCCCCAGCATTTT
CATSREATGNNQPQHF
>TRBV3-1/TRBV3-2|.|TRBD2|TRBJ2-7
TGTGCCAGCAGCCAAGAAGCGGGAGGGCCAGGTTCTGAGCAGTACTTC
CASSQEAGGPGSEQYF
>TRBV29-1|.|TRBD1|TRBJ2-3
TGCAGGGCGGGACAGGGAACAGATACGCAGTATTTT
CRAGQGTDTQYF
>TRBV2|.|.|TRBJ2-1
TGTGCCAGCAGTGAAGAGGGGCCCTACAATGAGCAGTTCTTC
CASSEEGPYNEQFF
>TRBV7-2|.|.|TRBJ1-1
TGTGCCAGCAGCCCCTATAGCGGCCCGAACACTGAAGCTTTCTTT
CASSPYSGPNTEAFF
>TRBV7-9|.|.|TRBJ2-7
TGTGCCAGCAGCTTAGTAGCCTACGAGCAGTACTTC
CASSLVAYEQYF
>TRBV11-3|.|TRBD2|TRBJ2-7
TGTGCCAGCAGCTTAGGCTCCCGGACTAGCGGGGGTTACGAGCAGTACTTC
CASSLGSRTSGGYEQYF
>TRBV5-6|.|.|TRBJ1-4
TGTGCCAGCAGCACGGAAAGGGGGGAAAAACTGTTTTTT
CASSTERGEKLFF
>TRBV11-2|.|TRBD1|TRBJ2-3
TGTGCCAGCAGCTCGAGGACAGGGGCAGATACGCAGTATTTT
CASSSRTGADTQYF
>TRBV20-1|.|TRBD1|TRBJ1-1
TGCAGTGCTAGTATCGGACAGGTGACGACTGAAGCTTTCTTT
CSASIGQVTTEAFF
>TRBV5-1|once|.|TRBJ2-4
TGCGCCAGCAGCTTGGGGGCGGGGAGGAATAACTTAGCCAAAAACATTCAGTACTTC
CASSLGAGRNNLAKNIQYF
>TRBV6-5|.|TRBD1|TRBJ1-6
TGTGCCAGCAGTTGGGACAGGTCAGGTACACCCCTCCACTTT
CASSWDRSGTPLHF
>TRBV7-7|.|TRBD1|TRBJ1-1
TGTGCTAGCAGCTTAACAGGGGACACTGAAGCTTTCTTT
CASSLTGDTEAFF
>TRBV7-3|.|.|TRBJ2-7
TGTGCCAGCAGCTTAACCGCCAGCTACGAGCAGTACTTC
CASSLTASYEQYF
>TRBV9|.|.|TRBJ2-6
TGTGCCAGCAGCGTAAGGGGGTTAGTGACAGGCCTCTCTGGGGCCAACGTCCTGACTTTC
CASSVRGLVTGLSGANVLTF
>TRBV30|.|.|TRBJ2-7
TGTGCCTGGGAGACTTCGGGTAGCGACTACGAGCAGTACTTC
CAWETSGSDYEQYF
>TRBV9|.|TRBD2|TRBJ2-1
TGTGCCAGCAGCGTAGTGGGACTAGCGGGAGCCAGCTACAATGAGCAGTTCTTC
CASSVVGLAGASYNEQFF